This T cell receptor beta chain was retrieved from a study of CD8 T cells in Susac syndrome. The multiple sclerosis controls were treatment-naive patients affected by stable or active relapsing-remitting disease. In its sample, this clonotype was seen once. RNA in amounts of 0.5 to 1 ug was reverse transcribed with random hexamers. MiXCR, applied by TCRdb to the immunoSEQ multiplex PCR reads, yields one record per CDR3 protein. The sample has 200,000 or so distinct CDR3 sequences, around 96% seen once. Germline CDR1 reads SGHRS; CDR2 reads YFSETQ. V lost 0 bases to trimming and J lost 2 bases, with 12 bases between them. The CDR3 runs 15 residues.

This rearrangement joins TRBV5-1 to TRBJ2-7; no definite D call. The receptor was isolated from a human donor with multiple sclerosis. The sequencing sample was made of CD4+ T cells from PBMCs. The CDR3 DNA sequence: TGCGCCAGCAGCTTGGCCCTGACGGATACCTACGAGCAGTACTTC. It is translated as CASSLALTDTYEQYF.